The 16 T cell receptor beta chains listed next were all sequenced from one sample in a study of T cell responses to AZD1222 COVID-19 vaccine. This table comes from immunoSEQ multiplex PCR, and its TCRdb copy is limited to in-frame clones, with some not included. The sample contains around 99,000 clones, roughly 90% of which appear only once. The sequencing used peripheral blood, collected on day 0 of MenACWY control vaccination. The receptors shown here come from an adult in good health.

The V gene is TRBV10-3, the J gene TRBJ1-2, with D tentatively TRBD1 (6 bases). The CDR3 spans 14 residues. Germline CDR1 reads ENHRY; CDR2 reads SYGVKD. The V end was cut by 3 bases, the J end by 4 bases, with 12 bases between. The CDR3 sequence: CAISDRGGGYGYTF. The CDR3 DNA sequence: TGTGCCATCAGTGATAGAGGGGGGGGCTATGGCTACACCTTC.

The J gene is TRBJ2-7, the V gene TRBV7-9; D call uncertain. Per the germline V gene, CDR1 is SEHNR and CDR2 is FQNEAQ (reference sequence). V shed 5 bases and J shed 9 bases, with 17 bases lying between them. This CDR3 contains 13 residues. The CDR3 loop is CASSPSGPSGQYF. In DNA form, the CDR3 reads TGTGCCAGCAGCCCCTCCGGGCCCTCGGGGCAGTACTTC.

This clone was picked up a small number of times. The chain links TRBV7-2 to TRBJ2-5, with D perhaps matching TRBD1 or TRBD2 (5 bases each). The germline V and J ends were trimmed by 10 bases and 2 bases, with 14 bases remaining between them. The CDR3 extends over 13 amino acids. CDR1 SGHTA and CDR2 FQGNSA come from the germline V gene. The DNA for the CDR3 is TGTGCCACCACTCGGGACCCTCAAGAGACCCAGTACTTC. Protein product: CATTRDPQETQYF.

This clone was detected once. DNA of the CDR3: TGTGCCAGCAGTTTCGGAGACAATCAGCCCCAGCATTTT. This codes for CASSFGDNQPQHF. This sequence joins TRBV28 and TRBJ1-5; D gene ambiguous. The CDR3 length is 13 residues. CDR1 is MDHEN, CDR2 SYDVKM, per germline. V shed 3 bases and J shed 3 bases, with 6 bases lying between them.

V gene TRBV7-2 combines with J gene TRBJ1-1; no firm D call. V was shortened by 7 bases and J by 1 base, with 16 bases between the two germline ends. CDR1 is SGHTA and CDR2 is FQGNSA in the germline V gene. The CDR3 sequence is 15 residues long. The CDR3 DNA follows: TGTGCCAGCAAACCTTCAACCGGGAGGAACACTGAAGCTTTCTTT. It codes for CASKPSTGRNTEAFF.

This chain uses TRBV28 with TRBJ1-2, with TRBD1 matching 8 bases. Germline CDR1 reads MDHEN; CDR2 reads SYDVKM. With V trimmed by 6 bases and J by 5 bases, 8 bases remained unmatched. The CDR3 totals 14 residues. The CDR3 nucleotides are TGTGCCAGCAGCCCAGGGGGCCGGAGATATGGCTACACCTTC. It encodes CASSPGGRRYGYTF.

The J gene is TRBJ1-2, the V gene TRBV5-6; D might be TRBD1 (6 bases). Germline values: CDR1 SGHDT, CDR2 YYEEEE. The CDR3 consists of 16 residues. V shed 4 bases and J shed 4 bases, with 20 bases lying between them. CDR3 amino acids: CASSPGGTMSGYGYTF. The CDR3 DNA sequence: TGTGCCAGCAGCCCGGGGGGCACGATGTCTGGCTATGGCTACACCTTC.

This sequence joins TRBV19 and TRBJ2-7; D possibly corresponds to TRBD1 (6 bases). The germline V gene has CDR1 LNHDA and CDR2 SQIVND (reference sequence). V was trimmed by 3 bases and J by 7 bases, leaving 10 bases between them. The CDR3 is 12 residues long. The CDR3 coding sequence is TGTGCCAGTAGTATCAGGGGTCAAGAGCAGTACTTC. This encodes CASSIRGQEQYF. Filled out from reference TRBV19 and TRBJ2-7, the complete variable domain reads DGGITQSPKYLFRKEGQNVTLSCEQNLNHDAMYWYRQDPGQGLRLIYYSQIVNDFQKGDIAEGYSVSREKKESFPLTVTSAQKNPTAFYLCASSIRGQEQYFGPGTRLTVT.

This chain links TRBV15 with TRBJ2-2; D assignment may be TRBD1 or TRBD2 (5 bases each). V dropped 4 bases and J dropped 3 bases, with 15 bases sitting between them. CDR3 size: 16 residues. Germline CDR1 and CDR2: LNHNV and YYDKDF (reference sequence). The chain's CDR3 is CATSIPGRKHTGELFF. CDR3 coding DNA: TGTGCCACCAGCATTCCGGGACGGAAGCACACCGGGGAGCTGTTTTTT. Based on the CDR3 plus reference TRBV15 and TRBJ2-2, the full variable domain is DAMVIQNPRYQVTQFGKPVTLSCSQTLNHNVMYWYQQKSSQAPKLLFHYYDKDFNNEADTPDNFQSRRPNTSFCFLDIRSPGLGDTAMYLCATSIPGRKHTGELFFGEGSRLTVL.

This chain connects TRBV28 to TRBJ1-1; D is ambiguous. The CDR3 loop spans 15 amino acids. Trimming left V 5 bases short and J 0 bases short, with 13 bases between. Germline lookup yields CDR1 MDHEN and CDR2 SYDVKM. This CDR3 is CASSPPWTMNTEAFF. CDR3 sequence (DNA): TGTGCCAGCAGTCCCCCGTGGACCATGAACACTGAAGCTTTCTTT. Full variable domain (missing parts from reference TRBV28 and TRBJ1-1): DVKVTQSSRYLVKRTGEKVFLECVQDMDHENMFWYRQDPGLGLRLIYFSYDVKMKEKGDIPEGYSVSREKKERFSLILESASTNQTSMYLCASSPPWTMNTEAFFGQGTRLTVV.

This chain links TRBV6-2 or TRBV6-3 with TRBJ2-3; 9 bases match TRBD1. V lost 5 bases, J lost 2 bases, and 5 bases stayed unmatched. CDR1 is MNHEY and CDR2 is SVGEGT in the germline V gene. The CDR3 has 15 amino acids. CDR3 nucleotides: TGTGCCAGCAGTGCCGGGACAGGGCACACAGATACGCAGTATTTT. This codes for CASSAGTGHTDTQYF.

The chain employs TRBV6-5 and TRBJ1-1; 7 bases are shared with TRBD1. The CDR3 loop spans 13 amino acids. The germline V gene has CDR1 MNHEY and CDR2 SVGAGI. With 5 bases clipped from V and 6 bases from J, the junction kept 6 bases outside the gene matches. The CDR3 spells CASSRGGQSEAFF. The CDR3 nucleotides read TGTGCCAGCAGTAGGGGGGGACAGTCTGAAGCTTTCTTT.

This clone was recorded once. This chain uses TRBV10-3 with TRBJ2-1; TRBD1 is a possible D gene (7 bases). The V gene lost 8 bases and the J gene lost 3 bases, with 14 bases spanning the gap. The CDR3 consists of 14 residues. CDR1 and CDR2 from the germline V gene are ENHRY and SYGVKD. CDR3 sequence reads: CAIGRRGDYNEQFF. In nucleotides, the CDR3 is TGTGCCATCGGCCGCAGGGGGGACTACAATGAGCAGTTCTTC.

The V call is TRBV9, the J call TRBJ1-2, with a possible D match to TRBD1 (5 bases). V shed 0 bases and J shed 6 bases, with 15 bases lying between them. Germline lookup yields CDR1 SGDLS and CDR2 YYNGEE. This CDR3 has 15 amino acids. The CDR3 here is CASSVDGTNRNGYTF. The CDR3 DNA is TGTGCCAGCAGCGTAGACGGGACTAATCGAAATGGCTACACCTTC.

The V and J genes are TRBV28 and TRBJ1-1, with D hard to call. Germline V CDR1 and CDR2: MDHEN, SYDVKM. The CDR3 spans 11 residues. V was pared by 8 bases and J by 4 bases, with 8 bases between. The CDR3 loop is CASLTGTEAFF. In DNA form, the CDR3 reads TGTGCCAGCTTAACCGGCACTGAAGCTTTCTTT.

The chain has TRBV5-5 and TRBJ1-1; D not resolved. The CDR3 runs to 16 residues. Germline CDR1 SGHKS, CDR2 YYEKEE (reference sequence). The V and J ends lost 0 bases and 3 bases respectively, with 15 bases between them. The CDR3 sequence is CASSLVGRGSDTEAFF. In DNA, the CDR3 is TGTGCCAGCAGCTTGGTGGGTCGGGGTTCGGACACTGAAGCTTTCTTT.